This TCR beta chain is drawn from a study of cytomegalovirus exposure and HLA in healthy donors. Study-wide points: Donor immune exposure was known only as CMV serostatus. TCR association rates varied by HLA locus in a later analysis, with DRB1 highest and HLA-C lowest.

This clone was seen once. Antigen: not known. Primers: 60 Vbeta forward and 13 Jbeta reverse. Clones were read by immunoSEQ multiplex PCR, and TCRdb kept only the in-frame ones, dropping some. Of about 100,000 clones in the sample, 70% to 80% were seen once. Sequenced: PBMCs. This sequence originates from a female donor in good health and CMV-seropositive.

The CDR3 is CASKGRGKDEQYF. CDR3 DNA sequence: TGTGCCAGTAAGGGCAGGGGGAAGGACGAGCAGTACTTC. The chain recombines TRBV19 with TRBJ2-7; TRBD1 aligns across 7 bases. Germline lookup yields CDR1 LNHDA and CDR2 SQIVND (reference sequence). The length of the CDR3 is 13 residues. Trimming took 7 bases from V and 5 from J; bases not matched to a gene: 8.